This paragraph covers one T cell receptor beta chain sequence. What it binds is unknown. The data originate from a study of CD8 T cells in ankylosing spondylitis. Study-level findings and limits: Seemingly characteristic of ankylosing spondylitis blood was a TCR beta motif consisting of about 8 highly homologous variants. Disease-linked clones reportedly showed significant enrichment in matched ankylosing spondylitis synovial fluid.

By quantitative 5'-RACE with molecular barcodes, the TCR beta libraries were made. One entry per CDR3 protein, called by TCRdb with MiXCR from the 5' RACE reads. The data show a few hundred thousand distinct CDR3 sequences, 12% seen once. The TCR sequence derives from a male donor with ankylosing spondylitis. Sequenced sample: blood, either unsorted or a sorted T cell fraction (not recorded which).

The CDR3 is CASSFAGLGAFF. DNA for the CDR3: TGTGCCAGCAGTTTCGCCGGCCTTGGAGCTTTCTTT. This chain connects TRBV12-3 or TRBV12-4 to TRBJ1-1; D remains ambiguous. The CDR3 contains 12 residues. V gave up 3 bases and J gave up 10 bases, with 12 bases separating them.